This T cell receptor beta chain was obtained from a study of blood T cell repertoires in COVID-19. Per the germline V gene, CDR1 is MNHEY and CDR2 is SMNVEV (reference sequence). The ends lost 3 bases at V and 4 bases at J; junction bases unmatched: 11. The CDR3 has 19 residues. Original processing methods: Using reference gene primer amplification, nucleated cell counts were estimated. Sequencing was performed with immunoSEQ multiplex PCR; in TCRdb, only in-frame clones are kept and a portion is missing. V, J and clone size were drawn from that table, and D and trimming were deduced from the DNA. Found here are approximately 180,000 clones, 75% to 80% of them singletons; the top ten hold roughly 25%.

The source is an older woman with acute or convalescent COVID-19. Sequenced: peripheral blood. This sequence joins TRBV27 and TRBJ2-1; 14 bases fit TRBD2. CDR3 in DNA: TGTGCCAGCAGTTTGTCGACTAGCGGGAGGGCCTGGGGGTACAATGAGCAGTTCTTC. Translation: CASSLSTSGRAWGYNEQFF.